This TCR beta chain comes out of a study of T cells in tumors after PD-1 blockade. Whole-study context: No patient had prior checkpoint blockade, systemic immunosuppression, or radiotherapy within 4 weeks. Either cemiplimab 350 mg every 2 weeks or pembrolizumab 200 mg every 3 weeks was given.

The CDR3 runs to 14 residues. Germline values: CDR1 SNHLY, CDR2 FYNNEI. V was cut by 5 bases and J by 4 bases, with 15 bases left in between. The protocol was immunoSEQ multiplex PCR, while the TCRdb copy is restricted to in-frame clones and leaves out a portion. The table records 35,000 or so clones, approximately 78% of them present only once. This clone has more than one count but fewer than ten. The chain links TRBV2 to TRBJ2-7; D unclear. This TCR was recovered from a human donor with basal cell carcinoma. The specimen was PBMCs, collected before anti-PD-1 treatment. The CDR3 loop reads CASSSDQPPYEQYF. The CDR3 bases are TGTGCCAGCAGTTCGGACCAGCCCCCGTACGAGCAGTACTTC.